This T cell receptor beta chain was sequenced during a study of blood T cell repertoires in COVID-19. Across the study: In Cohort 3, a recovered donor had either two negative PCRs, clearance, or symptom resolution. Collection of acute and convalescent COVID-19 samples took place in the United States, Italy and Spain.

This CDR3 is built from 18 residues. Germline-derived CDR1 and CDR2 are SGDLS and YYNGEE. The junction had 13 bases not matched to a gene; V was cut back by 0 bases and J by 6 bases. In the authors' methods: Amplification of reference gene primers provided the estimated nucleated cell counts. The method was immunoSEQ multiplex PCR; TCRdb's version includes in-frame clones alone and lacks a portion of them. Clone size and the V and J calls come from that table; the DNA yielded D and trimming. This table holds a few hundred thousand clones, approximately 87% found once. Allocation to cohorts depended on clinical history reported by the participants.

The source of this sequence is a man aged 40-55 years in a cohort exposed to, infected with or recovered from COVID-19 (not recorded which). Sequenced material: PBMCs or T cells enriched from blood (not recorded which). The gene calls are TRBV9 and TRBJ2-1, with 9 bases that match TRBD2. The CDR3 sequence: CASSVVAPIAGAANEQFF. CDR3 nucleotides: TGTGCCAGCAGCGTAGTAGCCCCGATAGCGGGAGCGGCCAATGAGCAGTTCTTC.